The entry below describes one T cell receptor (beta chain). cDNA synthesis used the whole RNA isolate, giving expressed TCRB sequences. Only in-frame clones appear in the TCRdb table, and some are missing; sequencing was by immunoSEQ multiplex PCR. The sample includes 150,000 or so clones, around 51% seen only once; the top ten take approximately 0.4%. Trimming left V 8 bases short and J 8 bases short, with 18 bases between. Germline V gene sequence: CDR1 SQVTM, CDR2 ANQGSEA. The CDR3 totals 13 residues. These data originate in a study of beta chain features in type 1 diabetes. This receptor was taken from a young man in good health. The V and J genes are TRBV29-1 and TRBJ1-4; possibly TRBD1 for D (5 bases). Sequencing was carried out using Tregs from blood. The CDR3 DNA reads TGCAGCTCTTGCCAGGGCCCCGGGGAAAAACTGTTTTTT. Translation gives CSSCQGPGEKLFF.